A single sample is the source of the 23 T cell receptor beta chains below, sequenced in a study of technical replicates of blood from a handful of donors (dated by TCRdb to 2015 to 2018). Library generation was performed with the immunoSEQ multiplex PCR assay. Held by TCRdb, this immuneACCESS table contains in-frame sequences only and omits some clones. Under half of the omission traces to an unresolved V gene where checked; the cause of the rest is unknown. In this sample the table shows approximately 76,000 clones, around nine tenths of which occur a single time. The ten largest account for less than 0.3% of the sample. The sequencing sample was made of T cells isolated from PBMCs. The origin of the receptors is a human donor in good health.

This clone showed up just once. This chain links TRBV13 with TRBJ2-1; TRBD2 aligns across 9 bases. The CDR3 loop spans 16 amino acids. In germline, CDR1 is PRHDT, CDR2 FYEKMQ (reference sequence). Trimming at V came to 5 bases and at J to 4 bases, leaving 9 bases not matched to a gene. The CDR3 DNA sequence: TGTGCCAGCAGCCTTTACTCTAGCGGGAAATACAATGAGCAGTTCTTC. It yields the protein CASSLYSSGKYNEQFF.

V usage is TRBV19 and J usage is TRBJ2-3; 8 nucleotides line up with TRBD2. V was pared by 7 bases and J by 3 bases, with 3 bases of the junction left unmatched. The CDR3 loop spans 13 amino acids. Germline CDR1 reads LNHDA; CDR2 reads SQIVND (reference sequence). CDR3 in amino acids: CASNVAGTDTQYF. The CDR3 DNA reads TGTGCCAGTAACGTAGCGGGGACAGATACGCAGTATTTT.

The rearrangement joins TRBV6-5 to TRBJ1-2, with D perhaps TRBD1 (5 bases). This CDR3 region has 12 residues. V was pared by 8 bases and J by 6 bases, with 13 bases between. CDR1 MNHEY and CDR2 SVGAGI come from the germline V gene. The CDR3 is CASSQGSHGYTF. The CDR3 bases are TGTGCCAGCTCCCAGGGAAGTCATGGCTACACCTTC.

The CDR3 spells CASSQARESDTQYF. The CDR3 coding sequence is TGTGCCAGCAGCCAAGCGCGGGAATCAGATACGCAGTATTTT. The chain joins TRBV4-2 to TRBJ2-3, with a weak D call TRBD2 (6 bases). V dropped 1 base and J dropped 4 bases, with 9 bases sitting between them. The CDR3 has 14 amino acids. CDR1 is LGHNA, CDR2 YNFKEQ, per germline.

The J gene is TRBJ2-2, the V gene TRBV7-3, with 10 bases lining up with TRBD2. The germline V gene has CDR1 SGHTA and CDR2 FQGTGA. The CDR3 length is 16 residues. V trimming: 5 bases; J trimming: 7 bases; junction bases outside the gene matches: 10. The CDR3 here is CASSPGLAGGLGELFF. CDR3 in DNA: TGTGCCAGCAGCCCAGGCTTAGCGGGGGGCCTCGGGGAGCTGTTTTTT.

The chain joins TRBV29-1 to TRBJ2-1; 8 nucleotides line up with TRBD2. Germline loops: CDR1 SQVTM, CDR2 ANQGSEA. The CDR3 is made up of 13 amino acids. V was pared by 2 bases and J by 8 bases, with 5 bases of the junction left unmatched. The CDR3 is CSVERGGSDEQFF. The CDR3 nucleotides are TGCAGCGTTGAACGGGGGGGGTCCGATGAGCAGTTCTTC.

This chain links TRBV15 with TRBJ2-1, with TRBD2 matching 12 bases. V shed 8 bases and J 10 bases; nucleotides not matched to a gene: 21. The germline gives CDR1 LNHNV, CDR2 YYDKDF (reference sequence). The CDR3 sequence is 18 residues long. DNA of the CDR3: TGTGCCACCCAGTTGCTTAGAGGACTAGCGGGGCGGTTAGGCGAGCAGTTCTTC. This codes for CATQLLRGLAGRLGEQFF.

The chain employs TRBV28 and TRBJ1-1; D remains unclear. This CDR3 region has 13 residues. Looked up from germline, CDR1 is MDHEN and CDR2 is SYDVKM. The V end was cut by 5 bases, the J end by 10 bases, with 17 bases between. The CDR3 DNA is TGTGCCAGCAGTCGAACGGGAGGGCTCGGAGCTTTCTTT. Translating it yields CASSRTGGLGAFF.

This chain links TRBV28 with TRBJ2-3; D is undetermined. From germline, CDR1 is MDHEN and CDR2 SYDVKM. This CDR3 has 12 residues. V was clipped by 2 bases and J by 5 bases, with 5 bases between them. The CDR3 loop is CASSLLLDTQYF. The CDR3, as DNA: TGTGCCAGCAGTTTACTCCTAGATACGCAGTATTTT.

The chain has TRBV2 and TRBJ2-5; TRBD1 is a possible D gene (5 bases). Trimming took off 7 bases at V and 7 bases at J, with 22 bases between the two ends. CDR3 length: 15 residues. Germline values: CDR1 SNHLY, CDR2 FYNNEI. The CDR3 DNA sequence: TGTGCCAGCAAGGTTGGGGCAGAGCCCTCGGGGACCCAGTACTTC. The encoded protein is CASKVGAEPSGTQYF.

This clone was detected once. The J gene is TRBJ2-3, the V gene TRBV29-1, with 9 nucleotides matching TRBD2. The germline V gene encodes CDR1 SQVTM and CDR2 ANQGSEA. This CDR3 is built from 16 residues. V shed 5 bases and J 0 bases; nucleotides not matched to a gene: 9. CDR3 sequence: CSVLKLAGTSTDTQYF. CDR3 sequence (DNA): TGCAGCGTTCTCAAACTAGCGGGTACTAGCACAGATACGCAGTATTTT.

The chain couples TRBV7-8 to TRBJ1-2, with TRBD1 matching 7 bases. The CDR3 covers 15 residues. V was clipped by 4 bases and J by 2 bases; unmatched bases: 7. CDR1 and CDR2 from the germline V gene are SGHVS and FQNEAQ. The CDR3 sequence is CASSSPAGGNYGYTF. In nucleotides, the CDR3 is TGTGCCAGCAGCTCCCCGGCAGGGGGGAACTATGGCTACACCTTC.

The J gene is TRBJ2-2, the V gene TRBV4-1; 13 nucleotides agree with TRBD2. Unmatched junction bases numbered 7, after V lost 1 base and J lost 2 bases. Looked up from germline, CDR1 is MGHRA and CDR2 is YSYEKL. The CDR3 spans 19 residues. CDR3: CASSQGRGLAGHNTGELFF. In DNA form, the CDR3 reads TGCGCCAGCAGCCAAGGCCGGGGACTAGCGGGGCATAACACCGGGGAGCTGTTTTTT.

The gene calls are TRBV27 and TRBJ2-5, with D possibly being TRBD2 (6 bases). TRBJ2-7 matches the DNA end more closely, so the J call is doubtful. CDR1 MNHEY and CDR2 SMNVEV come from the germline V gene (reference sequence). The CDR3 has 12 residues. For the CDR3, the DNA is TGTGCCAGCAGGACGGGAGCATTCGAGCAGTACTTC. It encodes CASRTGAFEQYF.

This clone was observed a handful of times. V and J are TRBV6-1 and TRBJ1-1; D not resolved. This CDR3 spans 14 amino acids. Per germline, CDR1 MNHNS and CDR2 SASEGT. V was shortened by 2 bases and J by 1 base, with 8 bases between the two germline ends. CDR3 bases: TGTGCCAGCAGTGAACTCGGGGAGAACACTGAAGCTTTCTTT. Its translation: CASSELGENTEAFF.

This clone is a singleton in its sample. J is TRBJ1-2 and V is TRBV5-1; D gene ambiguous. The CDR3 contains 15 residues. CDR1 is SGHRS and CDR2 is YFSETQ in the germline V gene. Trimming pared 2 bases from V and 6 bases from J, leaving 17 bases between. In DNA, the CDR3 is TGCGCCAGCAGCTTTCTAGGACCCGGGAGTGATGGCTACACCTTC. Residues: CASSFLGPGSDGYTF.

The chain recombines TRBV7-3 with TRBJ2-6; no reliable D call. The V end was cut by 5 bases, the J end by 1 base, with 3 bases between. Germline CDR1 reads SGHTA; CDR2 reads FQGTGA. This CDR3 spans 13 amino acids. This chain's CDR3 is CASSQSGANVLTF. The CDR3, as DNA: TGTGCCAGCAGCCAGTCTGGGGCCAACGTCCTGACTTTC.

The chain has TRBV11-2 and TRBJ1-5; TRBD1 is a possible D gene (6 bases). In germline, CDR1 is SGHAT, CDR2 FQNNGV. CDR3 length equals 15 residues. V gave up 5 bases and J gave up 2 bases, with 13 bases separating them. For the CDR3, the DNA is TGTGCCAGCAGCCCCGGACAGTATGGCAATCAGCCCCAGCATTTT. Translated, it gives CASSPGQYGNQPQHF.

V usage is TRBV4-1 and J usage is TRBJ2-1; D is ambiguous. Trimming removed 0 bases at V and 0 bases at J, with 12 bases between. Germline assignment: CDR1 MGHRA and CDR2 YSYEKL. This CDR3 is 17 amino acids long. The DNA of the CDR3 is TGCGCCAGCAGCCAAGATCACCCCTCCAGCTCCTACAATGAGCAGTTCTTC. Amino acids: CASSQDHPSSSYNEQFF.

This chain's CDR3 is CASSQSTSGLRPQHF. CDR3 coding DNA: TGTGCCAGCAGCCAAAGCACGTCCGGACTTAGGCCCCAGCATTTT. V usage is TRBV7-2 and J usage is TRBJ1-5; the D is unclear. There are 15 residues in the CDR3. Trimming took 5 bases from V and 9 from J, leaving 20 bases between them. Looked up from germline, CDR1 is SGHTA and CDR2 is FQGNSA.

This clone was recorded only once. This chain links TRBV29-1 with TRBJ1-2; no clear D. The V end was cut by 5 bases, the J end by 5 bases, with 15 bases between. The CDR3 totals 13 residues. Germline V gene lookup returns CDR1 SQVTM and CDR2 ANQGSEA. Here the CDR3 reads CSVNSRTGYGYTF. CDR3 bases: TGCAGCGTTAATTCCAGGACGGGATATGGCTACACCTTC.

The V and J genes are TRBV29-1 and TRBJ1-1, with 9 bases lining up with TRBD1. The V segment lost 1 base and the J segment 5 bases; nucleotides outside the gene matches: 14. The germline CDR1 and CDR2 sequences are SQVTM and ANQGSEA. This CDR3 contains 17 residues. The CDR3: CSVEVYRGRGEDTEAFF. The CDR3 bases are TGCAGCGTTGAAGTCTACAGGGGGCGAGGTGAAGATACTGAAGCTTTCTTT.

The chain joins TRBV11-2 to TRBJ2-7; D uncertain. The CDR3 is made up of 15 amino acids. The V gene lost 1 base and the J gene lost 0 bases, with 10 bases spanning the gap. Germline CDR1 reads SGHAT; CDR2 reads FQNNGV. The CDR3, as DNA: TGTGCCAGCAGCTTAGCTGGGCAGGCCTCCTACGAGCAGTACTTC. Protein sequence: CASSLAGQASYEQYF.